The entry below gives a single TCR beta chain sequence along with its context. Its target is unknown. This CDR3 is 11 amino acids long. Deletions cut 7 bases from V and 7 bases from J, with 10 bases between. The sample is drawn from a study of blood T cells in healthy people across ages. Study information: For every two T cells, template switching captured about one barcoded beta molecule.

Study-level points and caveats: Considered underestimates were the diversity estimates obtained from one million T cells. Unknown CMV status may confound age-related changes in expanded clones.

Combining a sample-barcoded 5' primer with a J-beta primer mix, a second PCR ran for 7 to 11 cycles. TCRdb ran MiXCR on the 5' RACE reads and lists one entry per CDR3 protein. Of roughly 1.9 million distinct CDR3 sequences listed, 35% to 50% were seen once; the top ten hold around 23%. The chain combines TRBV12-3 or TRBV12-4 with TRBJ1-2; D gene ambiguous. The receptor was isolated from a human donor in good health. Specimen: blood. The CDR3, as DNA: TGTGCCAGCATAATTAGCGGTGGCTACACCTTC. Translating gives CASIISGGYTF.